Shown below are 3 T cell receptor beta chains from a single sample sequenced in a study of blood T cell repertoires in COVID-19 (dated by TCRdb to the early 2020s). Libraries were constructed by the immunoSEQ multiplex PCR assay. In TCRdb, the immuneACCESS table is reduced to in-frame sequences with V and J assigned. These tables do not hold every clone; where another copy was compared, an unresolved V gene accounts for under half, and the others remain unexplained. The sample table shows about 240,000 clones, and about 68% are seen once. 2.5% to 4% of the sample comes from the top ten. The sequenced sample consisted of peripheral blood. Receptors originate from an elderly woman with acute or convalescent COVID-19.

The chain has TRBV6-4 and TRBJ2-1, with a possible D match to TRBD1 (7 bases). The CDR3 has 16 amino acids. Germline CDR1 is MRHNA and CDR2 is SNTAGT. The V and J ends lost 0 bases and 7 bases respectively, with 16 bases between them. The CDR3 DNA follows: TGTGCCAGCAGTGACTCACAGGTCCAGGGGGGAAATGAGCAGTTCTTC. It translates to CASSDSQVQGGNEQFF.

CDR3 in DNA: TGTGCCAGTAGTAAGTACACAAGCTCTGGAAACACCATATATTTT. It specifies CASSKYTSSGNTIYF. The V call is TRBV19, the J call TRBJ1-3; no definite D call. This CDR3 spans 15 amino acids. The V and J ends lost 4 bases and 0 bases respectively, with 10 bases between them. Germline CDR1 is LNHDA and CDR2 is SQIVND (reference sequence).

The chain joins TRBV5-4 to TRBJ1-2; weak D call: TRBD1 (6 bases). Looked up from germline, CDR1 is SGHNT and CDR2 is YYREEE (reference sequence). The CDR3 is 15 residues long. Trimming removed 0 bases at V and 8 bases at J, with 17 bases between. The CDR3 loop is CASSLAIGQGWGYTF. CDR3 nucleotide sequence: TGTGCCAGCAGCTTGGCAATTGGTCAGGGGTGGGGCTACACCTTC. Looking up the rest from reference TRBV5-4 and TRBJ1-2 gives the full variable domain: ETGVTQSPTHLIKTRGQQVTLRCSSQSGHNTVSWYQQALGQGPQFIFQYYREEENGRGNFPPRFSGLQFPNYSSELNVNALELDDSALYLCASSLAIGQGWGYTFGSGTRLTVV.